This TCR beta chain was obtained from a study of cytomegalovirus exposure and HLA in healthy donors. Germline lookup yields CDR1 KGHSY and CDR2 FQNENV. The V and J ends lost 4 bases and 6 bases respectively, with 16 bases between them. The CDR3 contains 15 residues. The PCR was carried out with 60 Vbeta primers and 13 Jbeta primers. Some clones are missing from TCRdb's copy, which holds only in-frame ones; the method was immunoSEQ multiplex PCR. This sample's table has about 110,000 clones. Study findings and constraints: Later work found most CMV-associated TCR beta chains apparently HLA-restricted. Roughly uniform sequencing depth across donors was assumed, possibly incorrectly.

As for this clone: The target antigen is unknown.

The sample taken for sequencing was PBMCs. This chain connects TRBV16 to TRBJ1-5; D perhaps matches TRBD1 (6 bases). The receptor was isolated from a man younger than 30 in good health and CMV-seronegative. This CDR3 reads CASSLGGAMSQPQHF. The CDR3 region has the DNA TGTGCCAGCAGCCTCGGGGGGGCAATGAGTCAGCCCCAGCATTTT.